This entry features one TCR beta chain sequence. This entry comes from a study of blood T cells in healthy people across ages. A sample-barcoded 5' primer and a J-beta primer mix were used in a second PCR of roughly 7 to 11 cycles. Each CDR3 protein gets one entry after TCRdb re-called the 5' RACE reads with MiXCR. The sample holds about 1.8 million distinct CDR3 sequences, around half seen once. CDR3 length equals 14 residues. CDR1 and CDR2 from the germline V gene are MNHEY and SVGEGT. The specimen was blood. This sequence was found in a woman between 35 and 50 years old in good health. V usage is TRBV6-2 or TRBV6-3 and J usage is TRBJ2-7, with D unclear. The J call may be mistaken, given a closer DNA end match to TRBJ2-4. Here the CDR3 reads CASSYSGLGNIQYF. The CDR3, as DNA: TGTGCCAGCAGTTACTCAGGGTTGGGGAACATTCAGTACTTC.